This record looks at one TCR beta chain sequence and its context. The sample is drawn from a study of T-cell reconstitution after alpha-beta-depleted transplantation in children. TCRbeta library preparation incorporated unique molecular identifiers. TCRdb reanalysed the PCR reads using MiXCR and keeps one entry per CDR3 protein. The profile shows a few hundred thousand distinct CDR3 sequences, around 18% of them singletons. In germline, CDR1 is MNHNS, CDR2 SASEGT. The length of the CDR3 is 13 residues. The trim removed 6 bases at V and 4 bases at J, leaving 2 bases unmatched. This TCR was recovered from a human donor who donated a stem cell graft to a child with acute lymphoblastic leukemia. V gene TRBV6-1 combines with J gene TRBJ1-4; 7 nucleotides align to TRBD1. Specimen: PBMCs from the stem cell graft donor, collected from the stem cell graft. This CDR3 is CASSRQGNEKLFF. The CDR3 bases are TGTGCCAGCAGCCGACAGGGTAATGAAAAACTGTTTTTT.